A selection of T cell receptor beta chains follows, all from one sample in a study of blood T cell repertoires in COVID-19. The protocol was immunoSEQ multiplex PCR, while the TCRdb copy is restricted to in-frame clones and leaves out a portion. The sample lists approximately 200,000 clones, 60% to 80% occurring once. Sequenced input: peripheral blood. Receptor source: a man in his 60s with active or convalescent COVID-19. CDR3s include the opening cysteine and the closing phenylalanine or tryptophan.

CDR3: CASNQGGGSSYNEQFF
V: TRBV4-3
J: TRBJ2-1

CDR3: CASSQETSGEGETQYF
V: TRBV4-1
J: TRBJ2-5

CDR3: CASPGLQAYEQYF
V: TRBV19
J: TRBJ2-7

CDR3: CASSQGQHQPQHF
V: TRBV4-3
J: TRBJ1-5

CDR3: CASSLGGLAKTQYF
V: TRBV5-8
J: TRBJ2-5

CDR3: CASSFSAADTQYF
V: TRBV6-5
J: TRBJ2-3

CDR3: CASSELAGGPSYEQYF
V: TRBV28
J: TRBJ2-7

CDR3: CSVASESGRTEAFF
V: TRBV29-1
J: TRBJ1-1

CDR3: CASSALGETGGELFF
V: TRBV9
J: TRBJ2-2

CDR3: CASSLNTGQVGYGYTF
V: TRBV4-1
J: TRBJ1-2

CDR3: CASRSSGAKQETQYF
V: TRBV3-1/TRBV3-2
J: TRBJ2-5

CDR3: CAWSYGGADTQYF
V: TRBV30
J: TRBJ2-3

CDR3: CASSLGWGPGNYNEQFF
V: TRBV5-4
J: TRBJ2-1

CDR3: CASSLTAGHYGYTF
V: TRBV28
J: TRBJ1-2

CDR3: CASSSQRGTSTDTQYF
V: TRBV5-5
J: TRBJ2-3

CDR3: CASSQERRLAGGETQYF
V: TRBV4-1
J: TRBJ2-5

CDR3: CASSPTRTGAEQYF
V: TRBV27
J: TRBJ2-7

CDR3: CASSLAGQYTEAFF
V: TRBV28
J: TRBJ1-1

CDR3: CSGGLGTYEQYF
V: TRBV29-1
J: TRBJ2-7

CDR3: CASSTGGYEQYF
V: TRBV5-1
J: TRBJ2-7

CDR3: CAWSLSVSNGYTF
V: TRBV30
J: TRBJ1-2

CDR3: CASRIDRSTFGPQHF
V: TRBV6-5
J: TRBJ1-5

CDR3: CASSWCTGGLTFSYEQYF
V: TRBV27
J: TRBJ2-7

CDR3: CASSQSGVGTEAFF
V: TRBV4-1
J: TRBJ1-1

CDR3: CASSLTSGSTQDTQYF
V: TRBV7-2
J: TRBJ2-3

CDR3: CATSDLGTGISWTDTQYF
V: TRBV24-1
J: TRBJ2-3

CDR3: CASSEIALRLDEQYF
V: TRBV6-1
J: TRBJ2-7

CDR3: CASSLDRNNQPQHF
V: TRBV16
J: TRBJ1-5

CDR3: CASSGLAVNTGELFF
V: TRBV7-8
J: TRBJ2-2

CDR3: CASSHRTENTEAFF
V: TRBV3-1/TRBV3-2
J: TRBJ1-1

CDR3: CASSYSRQSYEQYF
V: TRBV6-2/TRBV6-3
J: TRBJ2-7

CDR3: CATGLAGVTDTQYF
V: TRBV6-5
J: TRBJ2-3

CDR3: CASHRDRGAGELFF
V: TRBV5-1
J: TRBJ2-2

CDR3: CASSEAAGIYNEQFF
V: TRBV6-1
J: TRBJ2-1

CDR3: CASSLGGLDTQYF
V: TRBV7-3
J: TRBJ2-3

CDR3: CASSPMTGAGDTEAFF
V: TRBV28
J: TRBJ1-1

CDR3: CASNSGTGIHEQFF
V: TRBV19
J: TRBJ2-1

CDR3: CASSSRTRDRSYEQYF
V: TRBV7-9
J: TRBJ2-7

CDR3: CASSGLTGSQPQHF
V: TRBV19
J: TRBJ1-5

CDR3: CASSIAMKETQYF
V: TRBV19
J: TRBJ2-5

CDR3: CASSPRTEANYGYTF
V: TRBV7-6
J: TRBJ1-2

CDR3: CASSSTGRVAEQYF
V: TRBV9
J: TRBJ2-7

CDR3: CASSLRSEKLFF
V: TRBV18
J: TRBJ1-4

CDR3: CASSPRRVGAGNTIYF
V: TRBV5-1
J: TRBJ1-3

CDR3: CASSSVREGDQPQHF
V: TRBV28
J: TRBJ1-5

CDR3: CASSLADRMNTEAFF
V: TRBV28
J: TRBJ1-1

CDR3: CASSYLKQASQAFF
V: TRBV6-6
J: TRBJ1-1

CDR3: CASSPSRGTGHTGELFF
V: TRBV7-9
J: TRBJ2-2

CDR3: CASSSLSADTQYF
V: TRBV19
J: TRBJ2-3

CDR3: CASSLIERPPYNEQFF
V: TRBV7-9
J: TRBJ2-1

CDR3: CASSIAGGEPDTQYF
V: TRBV6-2/TRBV6-3
J: TRBJ2-3

CDR3: CASVDRTAPYEQYF
V: TRBV10-1
J: TRBJ2-7

CDR3: CASSALGTPSTDTQYF
V: TRBV9
J: TRBJ2-3

CDR3: CASSQEQGRYTF
V: TRBV3-1/TRBV3-2
J: TRBJ1-2

CDR3: CASRSVYEQYF
V: TRBV28
J: TRBJ2-7

CDR3: CASSSQGAREKLFF
V: TRBV28
J: TRBJ1-4

CDR3: CASSSTPGRGSYEQYF
V: TRBV7-2
J: TRBJ2-7